The 30 T cell receptor beta chains in this list originate from one sample, sequenced in a study of regulatory T cells in long-lasting Graves disease. Combining iRepertoire HTBI primers with Arm-PCR of CDR3 regions, the authors built TCR beta libraries. TCRdb called the multiplex PCR reads again in MiXCR, with one record for every CDR3 protein. Of 400,000 to 650,000 distinct CDR3 sequences listed, roughly 16% are singletons. Time point noted: newly diagnosed GD, antithyroid drugs for less than 3 months. Construction of the TCR library relied on RNA isolated from PBMCs. These data also featured in a second study, about T cells in Graves' hyperthyroidism and ophthalmopathy.

Here the sequenced sample was peripheral blood mononuclear cells (PBMCs), taken at new diagnosis, from a patient treated with antithyroid drugs. All receptors come from a woman between 40 and 65 years old with Graves disease.

This clonotype appeared a few times. The gene calls are TRBV3-1 and TRBJ2-7; 8 bases are a match to TRBD1. J gave up 2 bases and V 4 bases, and 7 bases lay outside the gene matches. In germline, CDR1 is LGHDT, CDR2 YNNKEL (reference sequence). CDR3 length: 15 amino acids. DNA for the CDR3: TGTGCCAGCAGCCGAGGGACAGGCGGTCCCTACGAGCAGTACTTC. Translating it yields CASSRGTGGPYEQYF.

The chain combines TRBV6-2 or TRBV6-3 with TRBJ1-2, with 7 bases identical to TRBD1. CDR3 size: 13 residues. The germline V gene encodes CDR1 MNHEY and CDR2 SVGEGT. Unmatched junction bases numbered 4, after V lost 8 bases and J lost 1 base. The CDR3 DNA sequence: TGTGCCAGCCGGGACAGCGATAACTATGGCTACACCTTC. Amino acid sequence: CASRDSDNYGYTF.

This clonotype was seen at least ten times. The V gene is TRBV7-9, the J gene TRBJ2-7, with TRBD1 matching over 10 bases. Unmatched junction bases numbered 3, after V lost 3 bases and J lost 1 base. The CDR3 totals 15 residues. Germline V lookup: CDR1 SEHNR, CDR2 FQNEAQ (reference sequence). For the CDR3, the DNA is TGTGCCAGCAGCTTTGGACAGGGGGTTTCCTACGAGCAGTACTTC. Its translation is CASSFGQGVSYEQYF.

Ten or more counts support this clonotype. Here the CDR3 reads CASIRDYFAHEQYF. As DNA, the CDR3 is TGTGCCAGCATCCGGGACTACTTCGCGCACGAGCAGTACTTC. The chain couples TRBV28 to TRBJ2-7, with 7 bases lining up with TRBD2. J gave up 5 bases and V 7 bases, and 11 bases lay outside the gene matches. Germline assignment: CDR1 MDHEN and CDR2 SYDVKM. This CDR3 has 14 amino acids.

This rearrangement joins TRBV24-1 to TRBJ2-3; D is unresolved. The CDR3 runs to 14 residues. CDR1 is KGHDR, CDR2 SFDVKD, per germline. Trimming stripped 4 bases from V and 7 bases from J, with 14 bases between. CDR3 sequence reads: CATSELKGPNTQYF. Written as DNA, the CDR3 is TGTGCCACCAGTGAATTGAAAGGCCCCAATACGCAGTATTTT.

In this sample, this clonotype turned up many times. The V call is TRBV13, the J call TRBJ2-7; 7 bases are a match to TRBD1. This CDR3 has 14 residues. V lost 3 bases and J lost 2; bases outside the gene matches: 4. The germline V gene encodes CDR1 PRHDT and CDR2 FYEKMQ (reference sequence). The DNA of the CDR3 is TGTGCCAGCAGCTTCCGGGACAGAGCCTACGAGCAGTACTTC. Amino acids: CASSFRDRAYEQYF.

This clonotype was seen a handful of times. The CDR3 here is CASSHPQDEQFF. The CDR3 DNA is TGTGCCAGCAGCCACCCTCAGGATGAGCAGTTCTTC. The chain uses TRBV12-3 or TRBV12-4 and TRBJ2-1; D is uncertain. The CDR3 is 12 amino acids. Trimming cost V 6 bases and J 8 bases, with 11 bases left between them.

This clonotype was recorded many times. The V and J genes are TRBV20-1 and TRBJ2-3; perhaps TRBD1 as D (5 bases). V lost 4 bases, J lost 5 bases, and 19 bases lay in between. The germline V gene has CDR1 DFQATT and CDR2 SNEGSKA (reference sequence). This CDR3 is built from 15 residues. The CDR3 loop reads CSATPRDSYQDTQYF. DNA for the CDR3: TGCAGTGCTACCCCCCGTGACAGTTATCAAGATACGCAGTATTTT.

This clonotype came up many times. The CDR3 sequence: CASSAEVFTYGSYNSPLHF. The CDR3 DNA follows: TGTGCCAGCAGTGCAGAGGTTTTTACTTATGGATCCTATAATTCACCCCTCCACTTT. The chain couples TRBV2 to TRBJ1-6; no clear D gene. CDR3 size: 19 residues. The germline V gene encodes CDR1 SNHLY and CDR2 FYNNEI. V was shortened by 4 bases and J by 1 base, with 20 bases between the two germline ends.

In this sample, this clonotype turned up many times. The J gene is TRBJ2-2, the V gene TRBV5-1; D call uncertain. V was clipped by 1 base and J by 0 bases, with 10 bases between them. CDR1 and CDR2 from the germline V gene are SGHRS and YFSETQ. The CDR3 runs 16 residues. The CDR3 loop is CASSLFDPPNTGELFF. CDR3 sequence (DNA): TGCGCCAGCAGCTTGTTTGATCCCCCGAACACCGGGGAGCTGTTTTTT.

The chain joins TRBV19 to TRBJ2-5; no definite D call. V was cut by 3 bases and J by 0 bases, with 2 bases left in between. Germline V lookup: CDR1 LNHDA, CDR2 SQIVND (reference sequence). The CDR3 totals 12 residues. DNA of the CDR3: TGTGCCAGTAGTATGCACCAAGAGACCCAGTACTTC. As protein: CASSMHQETQYF.

Worth noting for this clonotype: A much bigger clone sits one base away, suggesting this may be a read error. The gene calls are TRBV6-1 and TRBJ1-2, with D unclear. V gave up 3 bases and J gave up 7 bases, with 12 bases separating them. The germline CDR1 and CDR2 sequences are MNHNS and SASEGT. This CDR3 has 13 amino acids. The CDR3: CASSDLERVGYTF. The CDR3 DNA follows: TGTGCCAGCAGTGACCTAGAGAGGGTTGGCTACACCTTC.

The chain uses TRBV11-3 and TRBJ2-3; unclear D gene. CDR1 SGHNT and CDR2 YENEEA come from the germline V gene. Trimming stripped 4 bases from V and 5 bases from J, with 13 bases between. The CDR3 is 14 amino acids. This CDR3 is CASSSVGSVDTQYF. Here the CDR3 DNA reads TGTGCCAGCAGCTCCGTGGGGTCCGTAGATACGCAGTATTTT.

As for this clonotype: Being one base from a much bigger clone, this may be a read error. V is TRBV29-1 and J is TRBJ1-2; D gene ambiguous. Deletions cut 3 bases from V and 4 bases from J, with 12 bases between. The CDR3 sequence is 13 residues long. Germline CDR1 and CDR2: SQVTM and ANQGSEA. The CDR3 DNA sequence: TGCAGCGTTGATGGCAGCCCTAGCTATGGCTACACCTTC. Residues: CSVDGSPSYGYTF.

The rearrangement uses TRBV10-3 and TRBJ1-3; D is possibly TRBD1 (5 bases). This CDR3 region has 15 residues. Germline V gene data show CDR1 as ENHRY and CDR2 as SYGVKD. V lost 4 bases and J 0 bases, leaving 10 bases between the germline ends. Here the CDR3 reads CAISAGGYSGNTIYF. The CDR3 DNA reads as TGTGCCATCAGTGCGGGGGGATACTCTGGAAACACCATATATTTT.

This chain connects TRBV28 to TRBJ2-3, with 9 nucleotides matching TRBD2. Germline trimming cut 3 bases from V and 0 bases from J; bases unmatched to any gene: 4. CDR3 length equals 16 residues. The V gene's germline CDR1 is MDHEN and CDR2 SYDVKM. The DNA of the CDR3 is TGTGCCAGCAGTTTGTCAGCGGGGGGAAGCACAGATACGCAGTATTTT. Translating it yields CASSLSAGGSTDTQYF.

This clonotype has at least ten counts. V is TRBV12-3 or TRBV12-4 and J is TRBJ1-1; 8 bases fit TRBD1. The V segment lost 5 bases and the J segment 4 bases; nucleotides outside the gene matches: 9. This CDR3 has 15 residues. The CDR3 spells CASSLQGGLSTEAFF. CDR3 coding DNA: TGTGCCAGCAGTCTACAGGGGGGTCTTTCCACTGAAGCTTTCTTT.

A few counts support this clonotype. This chain connects TRBV4-2 to TRBJ1-2; 7 nucleotides align to TRBD1. This CDR3 is 17 amino acids long. Trimming removed 0 bases from V and 0 bases from J; junction bases left unmatched: 7. CDR1 is LGHNA and CDR2 is YNFKEQ in the germline V gene. CDR3 residues: CASSQEGRGKSNYGYTF. Written as DNA, the CDR3 is TGTGCCAGCAGCCAAGAGGGCAGGGGGAAATCTAACTATGGCTACACCTTC.

This clonotype has only a few counts. The genes are TRBV19 and TRBJ2-3; a possible D gene is TRBD2 (6 bases). Trimming cost V 3 bases and J 0 bases, with 13 bases left between them. The germline V gene encodes CDR1 LNHDA and CDR2 SQIVND (reference sequence). The CDR3 loop spans 16 amino acids. DNA of the CDR3: TGTGCCAGTAGTATCTACAGCGGGCCTAGCACAGATACGCAGTATTTT. Encoded protein: CASSIYSGPSTDTQYF.

This clonotype was seen repeatedly, ten times or more. V and J are TRBV5-6 and TRBJ2-3; tentatively, D is TRBD1 (5 bases). CDR3 length: 13 amino acids. Germline V gives CDR1 SGHDT, CDR2 YYEEEE. V was pared by 2 bases and J by 6 bases, with 10 bases between. CDR3 region: CASSFKAGDTQYF. In DNA form, the CDR3 reads TGTGCCAGCAGCTTTAAAGCAGGGGATACGCAGTATTTT.

This clonotype was seen many times. V is TRBV3-1 and J is TRBJ2-7; TRBD2 agrees at 10 bases. Unmatched junction bases numbered 10, after V lost 2 bases and J lost 9 bases. The CDR3 is 15 amino acids. Germline V gene sequence: CDR1 LGHDT, CDR2 YNNKEL (reference sequence). Here the CDR3 reads CASSQSALAGIGQYF. The CDR3 DNA sequence: TGTGCCAGCAGCCAAAGTGCACTAGCGGGGATCGGGCAGTACTTC.

A note on this clonotype: Likely a read error: the CDR3 ends without its conserved phenylalanine or tryptophan. The genes are TRBV19 and TRBJ1-1; unclear D gene. Germline CDR1 reads LNHDA; CDR2 reads SQIVND (reference sequence). V was clipped by 6 bases and J by 1 base, with 15 bases between them. The CDR3 is 15 amino acids. DNA of the CDR3: TGTGCCAGTAGCCCCGAGGTCTGGGGGAACACTGAAGCTTTCCTT. Translated: CASSPEVWGNTEAFL.

This clonotype was seen a handful of times. The rearrangement uses TRBV7-6 and TRBJ2-4; possible D gene TRBD1, 5 bases. Germline V gene data show CDR1 as SGHVS and CDR2 as FNYEAQ. V was cut by 5 bases and J by 13 bases, with 12 bases left in between. The CDR3 is 11 amino acids. The CDR3 sequence is CASSRGNEQYF. In nucleotides, the CDR3 is TGTGCCAGCAGCAGGGGTAATGAGCAGTACTTC.

The V call is TRBV12-3 or TRBV12-4, the J call TRBJ2-5; 10 bases are a match to TRBD2. The CDR3 length is 15 residues. V gave up 6 bases and J gave up 7 bases; unmatched junction bases: 11. The CDR3 protein is CASRKTSGPGGTQYF. CDR3 DNA: TGTGCCAGCAGAAAGACTAGCGGGCCAGGAGGGACCCAGTACTTC.

The table lists this clonotype with many counts. The chain couples TRBV27 to TRBJ1-5; 9 bases agree with TRBD1. Germline lookup yields CDR1 MNHEY and CDR2 SMNVEV (reference sequence). With 6 bases clipped from V and 2 bases from J, the junction kept 8 bases outside the gene matches. The CDR3 contains 16 residues. Here the CDR3 DNA reads TGTGCCAGCAGACAAACAGGGGGCGATGGCAATCAGCCCCAGCATTTT. Residues: CASRQTGGDGNQPQHF.

The sample holds a few counts of this clonotype. The chain has TRBV30 and TRBJ1-1; D not resolved. The V and J ends lost 1 base and 5 bases respectively, with 11 bases between them. Germline V gene sequence: CDR1 GTSNPN, CDR2 SVGIG (reference sequence). The CDR3 is 13 amino acids. This chain's CDR3 is CAWSDQIVTEAFF. CDR3 in DNA: TGTGCCTGGAGTGATCAAATCGTGACTGAAGCTTTCTTT.

This clonotype was seen a few times. This chain connects TRBV3-1 to TRBJ2-7; D not certain. The length of the CDR3 is 13 residues. Trimming removed 1 base from V and 4 bases from J, with 8 bases in between. Germline V gene sequence: CDR1 LGHDT, CDR2 YNNKEL (reference sequence). CDR3 in amino acids: CASSQGVRYEQYF. The CDR3, as DNA: TGTGCCAGCAGCCAAGGAGTCAGATACGAGCAGTACTTC.

V and J are TRBV5-1 and TRBJ2-5; D is possibly TRBD2 (5 bases). Germline lookup yields CDR1 SGHRS and CDR2 YFSETQ. The CDR3 sequence is 13 residues long. Deletions cut 2 bases from V and 3 bases from J, with 8 bases between. This CDR3 reads CASSFLAEETQYF. In nucleotides, the CDR3 is TGCGCCAGCAGCTTCCTAGCAGAAGAGACCCAGTACTTC.

This clonotype was found a few times. V and J are TRBV2 and TRBJ2-4; D is tentatively TRBD1 or TRBD2 (5 bases each). CDR1 SNHLY and CDR2 FYNNEI come from the germline V gene. CDR3 length: 15 amino acids. V lost 8 bases and J lost 3, with 17 bases in between. CDR3 in DNA: TGTGCCAGCGCGCTTCTGGGGGTGGGCAAAAACATTCAGTACTTC. Amino acid sequence: CASALLGVGKNIQYF.

This clonotype was counted ten times or more. The rearrangement joins TRBV11-2 to TRBJ2-7, with D tentatively TRBD1 or TRBD2 (5 bases each). The V end lost 4 bases, the J end lost 3 bases, and 10 bases lay between the germline ends. Looked up from germline, CDR1 is SGHAT and CDR2 is FQNNGV. This CDR3 contains 13 residues. This CDR3 reads CASSWDGDYEQYF. The DNA for the CDR3 is TGTGCCAGCAGCTGGGACGGGGACTACGAGCAGTACTTC. Together with reference TRBV11-2 and TRBJ2-7, the CDR3 gives the full variable domain: EAGVAQSPRYKIIEKRQSVAFWCNPISGHATLYWYQQILGQGPKLLIQFQNNGVVDDSQLPKDRFSAERLKGVDSTLKIQPAKLEDSAVYLCASSWDGDYEQYFGPGTRLTVT.